A single sample gave rise to the 30 T cell receptor beta chains below, sequenced in a study of blood T cell repertoires in COVID-19. Produced via immunoSEQ multiplex PCR; TCRdb's table is partial and in-frame only. The table shows some 120,000 clones, with 90% occurring only once. Sequencing used peripheral blood. Every receptor here comes from a man aged 60 to 75 with COVID-19, enrolled during active disease.

The V and J genes are TRBV7-2 and TRBJ2-3; 13 nucleotides match TRBD2. Trimming took 4 bases from V and 5 from J; bases not matched to a gene: 6. Germline V gene data show CDR1 as SGHTA and CDR2 as FQGNSA. The CDR3 extends over 16 amino acids. In DNA, the CDR3 is TGTGCCAGCAGCTCCAGACTAGCGGGAGGCCGAGATACGCAGTATTTT. Encoded protein: CASSSRLAGGRDTQYF.

The V gene is TRBV5-5, the J gene TRBJ2-5, with D perhaps TRBD2 (6 bases). The CDR3 length is 14 residues. Looked up from germline, CDR1 is SGHKS and CDR2 is YYEKEE (reference sequence). Between the trimmed V and J ends, which lost 4 bases and 4 bases, there was a span of 14 bases. The DNA of the CDR3 is TGTGCCAGCAGCCCCGGACTGGGGGGAGAGACCCAGTACTTC. This translates into CASSPGLGGETQYF.

This clone was detected once. The J gene is TRBJ2-2, the V gene TRBV3-1 (or the pseudogene TRBV3-2); 9 nucleotides match TRBD1. CDR3 size: 13 residues. From germline, CDR1 is LGHDT and CDR2 YNNKEL (reference sequence). Unmatched junction bases numbered 3, after V lost 8 bases and J lost 5 bases. This chain's CDR3 is CASHGQGTGELFF. The CDR3 region has the DNA TGTGCCAGCCACGGACAGGGGACCGGGGAGCTGTTTTTT.

This chain links TRBV27 with TRBJ1-5, with 8 nucleotides matching TRBD1. The CDR3 length is 20 residues. Germline trimming cut 6 bases from V and 0 bases from J; bases unmatched to any gene: 19. CDR1 is MNHEY, CDR2 SMNVEV, per germline (reference sequence). CDR3 in amino acids: CASRPPPGQVGHYSNQPQHF. The CDR3 coding sequence is TGTGCCAGCAGGCCACCCCCGGGACAGGTAGGGCATTATAGCAATCAGCCCCAGCATTTT.

V gene TRBV4-2 combines with J gene TRBJ1-3, with 7 bases identical to TRBD1. The V segment lost 0 bases and the J segment 3 bases; nucleotides outside the gene matches: 8. This CDR3 is built from 17 residues. CDR1 is LGHNA and CDR2 is YNFKEQ in the germline V gene. The chain's CDR3 is CASSQDLGRGVGNTIYF. CDR3 coding DNA: TGTGCCAGCAGCCAAGATCTGGGCAGGGGGGTTGGAAACACCATATATTTT.

The gene calls are TRBV12-3 or TRBV12-4 and TRBJ1-1; TRBD1 might be the D (6 bases). The CDR3 consists of 11 residues. V dropped 4 bases and J dropped 10 bases, with 10 bases sitting between them. The CDR3 sequence: CASSYGGLAFF. In DNA, the CDR3 is TGTGCCAGCAGTTACGGGGGGCTAGCTTTCTTT.

The chain employs TRBV25-1 and TRBJ2-7, with 8 bases identical to TRBD2. The CDR3 contains 14 residues. Germline CDR1 and CDR2: MGHDK and SYGVNS. The J segment lost 4 bases and the V segment lost 6 bases, leaving 8 bases of the junction unmatched. As DNA, the CDR3 is TGTGCCAGCAGACCAAGCGGGAGTGTGTACGAGCAGTACTTC. Protein sequence: CASRPSGSVYEQYF.

CDR3 sequence (DNA): TGTGCCAGCAGCCCCACAGGGGGTAGAGGGGCACAAGAGACCCAGTACTTC. Its protein is CASSPTGGRGAQETQYF. V usage is TRBV9 and J usage is TRBJ2-5; TRBD1 agrees at 8 bases. V shed 4 bases and J 2 bases; nucleotides not matched to a gene: 13. The CDR3 runs to 17 residues. The germline V gene has CDR1 SGDLS and CDR2 YYNGEE.

The V gene is TRBV19, the J gene TRBJ2-7; TRBD1 agrees at 7 bases. Germline lookup yields CDR1 LNHDA and CDR2 SQIVND (reference sequence). The CDR3 totals 14 residues. The junction had 4 bases not matched to a gene; V was cut back by 3 bases and J by 2 bases. CDR3 DNA: TGTGCCAGTAGTATCCGGGACAGCACCTACGAGCAGTACTTC. Protein: CASSIRDSTYEQYF.

J is TRBJ2-2 and V is TRBV29-1, with D perhaps TRBD1 (6 bases). CDR3 size: 13 residues. Trimming shortened V by 4 bases and J by 3 bases, and 9 bases separated the two germline ends. Germline V gene data show CDR1 as SQVTM and CDR2 as ANQGSEA. The CDR3 DNA sequence: TGCAGCGTTGGCAGACAGGACACCGGGGAGCTGTTTTTT. Translating it yields CSVGRQDTGELFF.

The chain employs TRBV6-5 and TRBJ2-7; TRBD1 aligns across 8 bases. The V gene end was trimmed by 6 bases and the J gene end by 3 bases; junction bases not matched to a gene: 10. The CDR3 consists of 15 residues. Germline CDR1 reads MNHEY; CDR2 reads SVGAGI. The CDR3 nucleotides read TGTGCCAGCAGAATAAACTTCAGGGGGCTCTACGAGCAGTACTTC. Translated: CASRINFRGLYEQYF.

V and J are TRBV21-1 and TRBJ1-1. TRBV21-1 is listed as a pseudogene. The CDR3 is 12 residues long. CDR3 amino acids: CASSPCSTEAFF. For the CDR3, the DNA is TGTGCCAGCAGCCCTTGTTCTACTGAAGCTTTCTTT.

A single count supports this clone. The V call is TRBV10-2, the J call TRBJ2-7; no reliable D call. The CDR3 loop spans 13 amino acids. Trimming took off 0 bases at V and 6 bases at J, with 9 bases between the two ends. Germline loops: CDR1 WSHSY, CDR2 SAAADI. CDR3 amino acids: CASSESEHPEQYF. The CDR3, as DNA: TGCGCCAGCAGTGAGTCAGAGCACCCCGAGCAGTACTTC.

The CDR3 coding sequence is TGTGCCAGCAGCGGGAGGAGTGAAAAACTGTTTTTT. Protein sequence: CASSGRSEKLFF. V usage is TRBV12-3 or TRBV12-4 and J usage is TRBJ1-4; D ambiguous. Trimming stripped 6 bases from V and 7 bases from J, with 9 bases between. The CDR3 is made up of 12 amino acids.

This clone came up once. J is TRBJ2-1 and V is TRBV9; TRBD2 agrees at 10 bases. CDR3 length equals 16 residues. CDR1 is SGDLS, CDR2 YYNGEE, per germline. With V trimmed by 1 base and J by 2 bases, 3 bases remained unmatched. This CDR3 reads CASSVSGLAAYNEQFF. The CDR3 DNA reads as TGTGCCAGCAGCGTAAGTGGACTAGCGGCCTACAATGAGCAGTTCTTC.

The chain combines TRBV28 with TRBJ1-3; possible D gene TRBD1, 6 bases. V dropped 6 bases and J dropped 0 bases, with 15 bases sitting between them. The length of the CDR3 is 16 residues. CDR1 is MDHEN and CDR2 is SYDVKM in the germline V gene. CDR3 nucleotides: TGTGCCAGCAGGTCACCGGGACAACTCTCTGGAAACACCATATATTTT. This translates into CASRSPGQLSGNTIYF. The full variable domain, in which reference TRBV28 and TRBJ1-3 provide the parts outside the CDR3, is DVKVTQSSRYLVKRTGEKVFLECVQDMDHENMFWYRQDPGLGLRLIYFSYDVKMKEKGDIPEGYSVSREKKERFSLILESASTNQTSMYLCASRSPGQLSGNTIYFGEGSWLTVV.

The J gene is TRBJ2-7, the V gene TRBV5-4; 16 bases are a match to TRBD2. CDR3 length: 16 amino acids. J lost 4 bases, V lost 4 bases, and 5 bases had no gene match. Germline assignment: CDR1 SGHNT and CDR2 YYREEE (reference sequence). CDR3 nucleotide sequence: TGTGCCAGCAGCGAGGGACTAGCGGGAGGGCCTTACGAGCAGTACTTC. It specifies CASSEGLAGGPYEQYF.

In nucleotides, the CDR3 is TGTGCTCTCCCCGGCGGGGGGGGGCAAGAGACCCAGTACTTC. This gives the protein CALPGGGGQETQYF. The V gene is TRBV30, the J gene TRBJ2-5; 9 bases align to TRBD2. This CDR3 has 14 residues. Germline CDR1 GTSNPN, CDR2 SVGIG (reference sequence).

The rearrangement links TRBV3-1 (or the pseudogene TRBV3-2) to TRBJ2-3, with TRBD2 matching over 14 bases. Trimming cost V 2 bases and J 2 bases; bases outside gene matches: 9. CDR3 length: 19 amino acids. Germline-derived CDR1 and CDR2 are LGHDT and YNNKEL (reference sequence). The CDR3 is CASSQNRTSGGTFTDTQYF. Written as DNA, the CDR3 is TGTGCCAGCAGCCAAAACCGGACTAGCGGGGGGACCTTCACAGATACGCAGTATTTT.

About this clone: In the same sample, other DNA sequences code for this CDR3. This sequence joins TRBV30 and TRBJ1-3; weak D call: TRBD1 (6 bases). Trimming cost V 5 bases and J 1 base, with 9 bases left between them. Germline V lookup: CDR1 GTSNPN, CDR2 SVGIG (reference sequence). There are 13 residues in the CDR3. Here the CDR3 DNA reads TGTGCCTGGTCTAGGGGGTCTGGAAACACCATATATTTT. This encodes CAWSRGSGNTIYF. Full variable domain (missing parts from reference TRBV30 and TRBJ1-3): SQTIHQWPATLVQPVGSPLSLECTVEGTSNPNLYWYRQAAGRGLQLLFYSVGIGQISSEVPQNLSASRPQDRQFILSSKKLLLSDSGFYLCAWSRGSGNTIYFGEGSWLTVV.

This sequence joins TRBV19 and TRBJ2-7, with 12 bases lining up with TRBD2. The ends lost 0 bases at V and 2 bases at J; junction bases unmatched: 8. The CDR3 runs 18 residues. Germline V CDR1 and CDR2: LNHDA, SQIVND (reference sequence). The chain's CDR3 is CASSIDLLAGGGAYEQYF. The CDR3, as DNA: TGTGCCAGTAGTATAGATCTACTAGCGGGAGGTGGGGCCTACGAGCAGTACTTC.

V gene TRBV4-2 combines with J gene TRBJ1-4; 12 bases agree with TRBD1. CDR1 is LGHNA and CDR2 is YNFKEQ in the germline V gene. V trimming: 6 bases; J trimming: 8 bases; junction bases outside the gene matches: 7. The CDR3 covers 15 residues. CDR3 in DNA: TGTGCCAGCAGACTCTCGGGGACAGGGGGCGAAAAACTGTTTTTT. It codes for CASRLSGTGGEKLFF.

The chain carries TRBV3-1 (or the pseudogene TRBV3-2) and TRBJ2-3, with D maybe TRBD2 (6 bases). The CDR3 loop spans 13 amino acids. Per germline, CDR1 LGHDT and CDR2 YNNKEL (reference sequence). Trimming took off 5 bases at V and 3 bases at J, with 9 bases between the two ends. This CDR3 is CASSASETDTQYF. Written as DNA, the CDR3 is TGTGCCAGCAGCGCTAGCGAAACAGATACGCAGTATTTT.

This clone was seen just once. The chain has TRBV30 and TRBJ1-1; 8 bases map to TRBD1. The CDR3 loop spans 14 amino acids. The V gene's germline CDR1 is GTSNPN and CDR2 SVGIG (reference sequence). V lost 1 base to trimming and J lost 4 bases; unmatched junction nucleotides: 5. The CDR3 here is CAWSATGVGTEAFF. For the CDR3, the DNA is TGTGCCTGGAGTGCGACAGGGGTTGGCACTGAAGCTTTCTTT.

This clone has only a few counts. The V and J genes are TRBV2 and TRBJ2-7; TRBD2 might be the D (6 bases). Trimming shortened V by 4 bases and J by 3 bases, and 7 bases separated the two germline ends. The germline V gene encodes CDR1 SNHLY and CDR2 FYNNEI. CDR3 length equals 12 residues. Here the CDR3 reads CASSAEGYEQYF. CDR3 bases: TGTGCCAGCAGTGCGGAGGGCTACGAGCAGTACTTC.

The rearrangement joins TRBV30 to TRBJ1-6, with D unclear. Germline loops: CDR1 GTSNPN, CDR2 SVGIG (reference sequence). CDR3 length: 14 residues. V lost 8 bases and J lost 0, with 11 bases in between. In nucleotides, the CDR3 is TGTGCCGGGCAATTGAGCTCCTATAATTCACCCCTCCACTTT. This gives the protein CAGQLSSYNSPLHF.

V and J are TRBV7-3 and TRBJ2-2; tentative D call: TRBD2 (5 bases). The length of the CDR3 is 14 residues. Germline assignment: CDR1 SGHTA and CDR2 FQGTGA. V lost 2 bases to trimming and J lost 2 bases, with 6 bases between them. CDR3 nucleotides: TGTGCCAGCAGCTTAGCTAGCAACACCGGGGAGCTGTTTTTT. Amino acids: CASSLASNTGELFF.

This clone was seen a single time. V gene TRBV30 combines with J gene TRBJ2-7; TRBD2 matches at 11 bases. Germline CDR1 is GTSNPN and CDR2 is SVGIG (reference sequence). CDR3 size: 14 residues. The CDR3 reads CGCEHLAGGYEQYF. The CDR3 nucleotides read TGTGGCTGCGAACATCTAGCGGGAGGTTACGAGCAGTACTTC.

The chain is built from TRBV28 and TRBJ2-2; possibly TRBD2 for D (5 bases). The length of the CDR3 is 18 residues. Germline V CDR1 and CDR2: MDHEN, SYDVKM. Trimming took off 7 bases at V and 6 bases at J, with 27 bases between the two ends. CDR3 amino acids: CASITNKAEAPWAGELFF. In nucleotides, the CDR3 is TGTGCCAGCATTACAAACAAGGCGGAGGCCCCTTGGGCCGGGGAGCTGTTTTTT.

DNA for the CDR3: TGTGCCAGCTCAGTCCGCCCAGGGGACGGGGAGACCCAGTACTTC. Translating it yields CASSVRPGDGETQYF. V usage is TRBV18 and J usage is TRBJ2-5, with D possibly matching TRBD1 (6 bases). Germline V lookup: CDR1 KGHSH, CDR2 LQKENI. Trimming stripped 5 bases from V and 5 bases from J, with 18 bases between. The CDR3 length is 15 residues.